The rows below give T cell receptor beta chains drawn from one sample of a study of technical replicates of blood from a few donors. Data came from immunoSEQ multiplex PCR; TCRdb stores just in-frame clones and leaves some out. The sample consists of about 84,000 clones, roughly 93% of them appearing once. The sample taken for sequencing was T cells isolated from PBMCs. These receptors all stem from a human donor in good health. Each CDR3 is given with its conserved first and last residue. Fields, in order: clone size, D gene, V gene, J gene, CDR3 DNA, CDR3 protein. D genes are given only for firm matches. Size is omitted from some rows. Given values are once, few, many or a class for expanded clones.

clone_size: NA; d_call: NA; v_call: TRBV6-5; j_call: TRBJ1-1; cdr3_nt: TGTGCCAGCAGTCGTACAGGGACCATGAACACTGAAGCTTTCTTT; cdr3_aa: CASSRTGTMNTEAFF
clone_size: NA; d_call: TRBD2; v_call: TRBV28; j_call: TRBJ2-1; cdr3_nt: TGTGCCAGCAGCACACTAGCGGGAGTTAATGTTGAGCAGTTCTTC; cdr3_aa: CASSTLAGVNVEQFF
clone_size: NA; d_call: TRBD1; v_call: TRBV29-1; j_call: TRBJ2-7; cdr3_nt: TGCAGCGTTCGACAGGGGGCTTTCTCCGAGCAGTACTTC; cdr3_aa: CSVRQGAFSEQYF
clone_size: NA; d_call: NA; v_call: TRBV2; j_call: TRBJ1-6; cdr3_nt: TGTGCCAGCAGTGAAGACCGCTTGGGAGGTTCACCCCTCCACTTT; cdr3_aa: CASSEDRLGGSPLHF
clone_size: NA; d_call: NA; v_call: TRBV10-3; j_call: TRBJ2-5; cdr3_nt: TGTGCCATCAGTGAAATTCCGGCGGGAGAGACCCAGTACTTC; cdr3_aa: CAISEIPAGETQYF
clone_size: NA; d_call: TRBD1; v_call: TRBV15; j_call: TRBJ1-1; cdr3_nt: TGTGCCACCAGCAGAGGGCAGGGGGCTGGAAACACTGAAGCTTTCTTT; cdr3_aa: CATSRGQGAGNTEAFF
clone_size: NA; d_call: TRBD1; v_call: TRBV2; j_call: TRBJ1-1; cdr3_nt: TGTGCCAGCAGTGATGGGGACAGGGGGTGGAACACTGAAGCTTTCTTT; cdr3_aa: CASSDGDRGWNTEAFF
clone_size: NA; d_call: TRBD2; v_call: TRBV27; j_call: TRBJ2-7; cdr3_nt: TGTGCCAGTCGGGTAGCGGGAGGGCACGAGCAGTACTTC; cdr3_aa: CASRVAGGHEQYF
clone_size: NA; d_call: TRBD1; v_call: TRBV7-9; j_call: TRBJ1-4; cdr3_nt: TGTGCCAGCAGCTGGGGTCGGGGACAGGGAATAAATGAAAAACTGTTTTTT; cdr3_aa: CASSWGRGQGINEKLFF
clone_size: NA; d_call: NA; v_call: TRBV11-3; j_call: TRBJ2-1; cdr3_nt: TGTGCCAGCAGCTTAACGAGCGATGAGCAGTTCTTC; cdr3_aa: CASSLTSDEQFF
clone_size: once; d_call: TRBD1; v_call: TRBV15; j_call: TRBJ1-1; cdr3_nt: TGTGCCACCAGCAGCTACCGGGACAGGGGGGCTGAAGCTTTCTTT; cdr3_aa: CATSSYRDRGAEAFF
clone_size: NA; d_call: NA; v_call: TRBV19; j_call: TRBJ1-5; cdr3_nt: TGTGCCAGTAGTATACGGGCAGGGGAGGGTCAGCCCCAGCATTTT; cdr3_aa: CASSIRAGEGQPQHF
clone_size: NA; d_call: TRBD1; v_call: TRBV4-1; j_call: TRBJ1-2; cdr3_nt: TGCGCCAGCAGCCAAAACCGGGACAGGGGGTTAAGGTGGGGCTACACCTTC; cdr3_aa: CASSQNRDRGLRWGYTF
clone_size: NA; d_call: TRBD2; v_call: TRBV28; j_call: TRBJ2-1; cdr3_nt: TGTGCCAGCAGAGCCAGTGCTAGCGGGACGGCGAATGAGCAGTTCTTC; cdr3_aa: CASRASASGTANEQFF
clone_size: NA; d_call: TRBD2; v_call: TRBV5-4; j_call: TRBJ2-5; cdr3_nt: TGTGCCAGCAGCTTGGCCGGGACTAGAGAGACCCAGTACTTC; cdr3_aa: CASSLAGTRETQYF
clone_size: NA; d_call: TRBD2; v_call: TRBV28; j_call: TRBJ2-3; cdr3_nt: TGTGCCAGCCGGGAGACGGGAGGGCCAGAGGGGCAGTATTTT; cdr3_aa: CASRETGGPEGQYF
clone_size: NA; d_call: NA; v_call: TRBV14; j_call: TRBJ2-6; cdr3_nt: TGTGCCAGCAGCCCAGTCTCTGGGGCCAACGTCCTGACTTTC; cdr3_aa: CASSPVSGANVLTF
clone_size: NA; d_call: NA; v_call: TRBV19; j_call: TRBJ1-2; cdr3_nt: TGTGCCAGTACCCCCTTCGGCGAGGGTTTCCGCTATGGCTACACCTTC; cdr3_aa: CASTPFGEGFRYGYTF
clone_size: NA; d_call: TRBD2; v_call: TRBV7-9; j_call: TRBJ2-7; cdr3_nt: TGTGCCAGCCGAATGGGCGGGAGGGTCCCCTACGAGCAGTACTTC; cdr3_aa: CASRMGGRVPYEQYF
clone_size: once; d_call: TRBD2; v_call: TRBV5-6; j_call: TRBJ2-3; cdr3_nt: TGTGCCAGCAGCCCTTTAGGGACTAGCGGAACAGATACGCAGTATTTT; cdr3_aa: CASSPLGTSGTDTQYF
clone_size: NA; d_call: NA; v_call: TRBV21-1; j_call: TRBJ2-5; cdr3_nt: TGTGCCAGCAGAAGACAGGAGATAGAGACCCAGTACTTC; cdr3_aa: CASRRQEIETQYF
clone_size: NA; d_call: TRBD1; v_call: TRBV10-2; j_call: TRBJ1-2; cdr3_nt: TGCGCCAGCAGTGAAGGGACAGAGGGCTACACCTTC; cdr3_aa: CASSEGTEGYTF
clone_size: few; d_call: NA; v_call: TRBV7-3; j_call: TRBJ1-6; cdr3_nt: TGTGCCAGCAGCTTAACCCCGGACATAGTTAATTCACCCCTCCACTTT; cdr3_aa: CASSLTPDIVNSPLHF
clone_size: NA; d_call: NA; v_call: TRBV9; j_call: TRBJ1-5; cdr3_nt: TGTGCCAGCAGCGTAGGTCTTAATCAGCCCCAGCATTTT; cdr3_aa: CASSVGLNQPQHF
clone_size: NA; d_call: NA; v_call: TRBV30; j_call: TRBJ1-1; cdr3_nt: TGTGCCTGGATAGGGGAGGGAGCGGACACTGAAGCTTTCTTT; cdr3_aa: CAWIGEGADTEAFF
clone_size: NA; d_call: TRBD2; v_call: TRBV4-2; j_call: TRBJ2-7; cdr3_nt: TGTGCCAGCAGCCAAGCGGGACTAGGCGACGAGCAGTACTTC; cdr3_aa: CASSQAGLGDEQYF
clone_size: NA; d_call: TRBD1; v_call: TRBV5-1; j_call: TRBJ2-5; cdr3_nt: TGCGCCAGCAGGGGGGCTGGGACAGTGGAGACCCAGTACTTC; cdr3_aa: CASRGAGTVETQYF
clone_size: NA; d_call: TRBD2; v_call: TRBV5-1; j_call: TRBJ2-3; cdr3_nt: TGCGCCAGCAGCTTGGCTCTGCGGGGGGGTGTTGATACGCAGTATTTT; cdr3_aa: CASSLALRGGVDTQYF
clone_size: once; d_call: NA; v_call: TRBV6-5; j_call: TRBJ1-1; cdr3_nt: TGTGCCAGCAGAGACCGACTGGGCACTGAAGCTTTCTTT; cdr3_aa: CASRDRLGTEAFF
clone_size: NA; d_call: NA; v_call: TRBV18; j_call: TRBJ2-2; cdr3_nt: TGTGCCAGCTCACCACCAGGGAGGACCGGGTACACCGGGGAGCTGTTTTTT; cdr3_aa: CASSPPGRTGYTGELFF
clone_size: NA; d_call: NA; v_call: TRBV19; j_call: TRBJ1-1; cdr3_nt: TGTGCCAGTAGTATGTACACAGGGAACACTGAAGCTTTCTTT; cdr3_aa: CASSMYTGNTEAFF
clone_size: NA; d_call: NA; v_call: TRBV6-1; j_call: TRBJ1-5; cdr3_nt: TGTGCCAGCAGTTCCACGGTATATAGCAATCAGCCCCAGCATTTT; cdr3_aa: CASSSTVYSNQPQHF
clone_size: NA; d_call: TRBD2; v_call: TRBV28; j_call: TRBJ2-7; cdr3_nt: TGTGCCAGCAGCCTGCTGGCGGGAGGATTCTACGAGCAGTACTTC; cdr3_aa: CASSLLAGGFYEQYF
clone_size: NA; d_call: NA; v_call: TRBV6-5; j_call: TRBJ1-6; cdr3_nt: TGTGCCAGCAGTTACAACAGCTCCCCTAATTCACCCCTCCACTTT; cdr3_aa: CASSYNSSPNSPLHF
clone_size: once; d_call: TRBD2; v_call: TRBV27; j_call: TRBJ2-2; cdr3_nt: TGTGCCAGCACTCTCAGCGGGAGGGCGGACACCGGGGAGCTGTTTTTT; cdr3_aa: CASTLSGRADTGELFF
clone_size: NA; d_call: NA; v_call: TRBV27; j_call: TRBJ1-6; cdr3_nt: TGTGCCAGCAGTTTTAAGGACAGTAGGTCGTCACCCCTCCACTTT; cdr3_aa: CASSFKDSRSSPLHF
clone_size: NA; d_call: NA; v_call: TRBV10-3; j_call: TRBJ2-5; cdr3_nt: TGTGCCATCAGGGGTCAGGGGCAAGAGACCCAGTACTTC; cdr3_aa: CAIRGQGQETQYF
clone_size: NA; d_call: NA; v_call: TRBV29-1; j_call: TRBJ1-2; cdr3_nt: TGCAGCGCTGTCGGGGAGGCAGCGCGCTACTATGGCTACACCTTC; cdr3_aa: CSAVGEAARYYGYTF
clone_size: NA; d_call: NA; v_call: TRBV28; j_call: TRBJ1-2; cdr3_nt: TGTGCCAGCAGTTTATTGTACGGACAGAGAGGGGGCTACACCTTC; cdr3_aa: CASSLLYGQRGGYTF
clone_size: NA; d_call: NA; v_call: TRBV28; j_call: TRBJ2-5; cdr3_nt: TGTGCCAGCAGTTTCTGGCAGGGCCAAGAGACCCAGTACTTC; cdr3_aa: CASSFWQGQETQYF
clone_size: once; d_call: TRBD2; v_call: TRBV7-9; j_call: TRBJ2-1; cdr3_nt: TGTGCCAGCAGCTTAGGGACTAGCGGGCAGTTCTTC; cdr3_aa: CASSLGTSGQFF
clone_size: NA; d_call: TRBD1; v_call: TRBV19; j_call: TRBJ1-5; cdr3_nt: TGTGCCAGTAGTATCCGACAGGGTAGCAATCAGCCCCAGCATTTT; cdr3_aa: CASSIRQGSNQPQHF